This T cell receptor (beta chain) was recovered during a study of early T cells in non-severe SARS-CoV-2 infection. Study-level information: Bulk RNA taken from unsorted whole blood was sequenced, leaving chains unpaired. The study, taken as a whole, reports: VDJdb-based annotation leaned toward anti-spike CD8 responses and missed private and CD4 specificities.

This clonotype was recorded many times. Its antigen is still unknown. Unique molecular identifiers were attached to individual cDNA molecules. Each CDR3 protein gets one entry after TCRdb re-called the 5' RACE reads with MiXCR. Of tens of thousands of distinct CDR3 sequences listed, around an eighth are singletons. The V gene lost 6 bases and the J gene lost 8 bases, with 14 bases spanning the gap. CDR1 WSHSY and CDR2 SAAADI come from the germline V gene. The CDR3 length is 14 residues. The chain carries TRBV10-2 and TRBJ1-6, with unresolved D. The material sequenced was whole blood. The sequence came from an adult who was a healthcare worker with PCR-confirmed SARS-CoV-2 infection or an uninfected control (not recorded which). CDR3 in amino acids: CASRSQHSDSPLHF. The DNA of the CDR3 is TGCGCCAGCAGAAGTCAACACTCGGATTCACCCCTCCACTTT.